The sequence of this TCR beta chain was determined in a study of shared clonotypes between healthy human individuals. Study in general: Each donor's CD4 naive and CD4 memory cells filled three plates apiece, CD8 naive two, and CD8 memory one.

The V and J ends lost 0 bases and 0 bases respectively, with 9 bases between them. CDR1 and CDR2 from the germline V gene are SGDLS and YYNGEE. The length of the CDR3 is 15 residues. Execution of the assay was at deep level. Repertoires were generated with immunoSEQ multiplex PCR, while TCRdb's copy carries only in-frame clones and drops some. This table has 950,000 to 1,200,000 clones, approximately 75% appearing once. Specimen: memory CD4+ T cells from PBMCs. The sample's subset: CD45RA-negative fraction. This sequence originates from a man aged 18-30 years in good health. Some clones in this sample may be carry-over from other donors' samples. This sequence joins TRBV9 and TRBJ1-1; TRBD1 is a possible D gene (6 bases). The CDR3 nucleotides read TGTGCCAGCAGCGTAGCGACAGGTATGAACACTGAAGCTTTCTTT. Its protein product is CASSVATGMNTEAFF.